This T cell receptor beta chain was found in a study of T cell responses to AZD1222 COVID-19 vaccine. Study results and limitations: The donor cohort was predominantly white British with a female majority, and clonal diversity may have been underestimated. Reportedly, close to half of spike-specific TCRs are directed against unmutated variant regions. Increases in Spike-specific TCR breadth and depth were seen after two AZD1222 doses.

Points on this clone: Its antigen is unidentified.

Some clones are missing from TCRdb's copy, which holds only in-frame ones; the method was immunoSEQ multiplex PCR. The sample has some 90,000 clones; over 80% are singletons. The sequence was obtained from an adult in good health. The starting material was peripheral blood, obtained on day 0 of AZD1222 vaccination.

CDR3 amino acids: CASSQWSMREGTDTQYF. CDR3 DNA sequence: TGTGCCAGCAGCCAATGGTCTATGCGGGAGGGCACAGATACGCAGTATTTT. The chain recombines TRBV11-2 with TRBJ2-3, with 8 bases lining up with TRBD2. Trimming removed 5 bases from V and 1 base from J; junction bases left unmatched: 11. Germline V gene lookup returns CDR1 SGHAT and CDR2 FQNNGV. This CDR3 has 17 residues.